The clone carrying this T cell receptor beta chain was seen at least ten times. Using unique molecular identifiers, the investigators prepared the TCRbeta library. TCRdb analysed the PCR reads with MiXCR anew, one entry per CDR3 protein. The sample has 150,000 to 200,000 distinct CDR3 sequences, approximately 6.8% seen once. This entry is derived from a study of T-cell reconstitution after alpha-beta-depleted transplantation in children. The starting material was PBMCs from the stem cell graft donor, obtained from the stem cell graft. This clonotype was sampled from a human donor who donated a stem cell graft to a child with Wiskott-Aldrich syndrome.

The CDR3 is CASSFDGIFVGRTDTQYF. Here the CDR3 DNA reads TGCGCCAGCAGCTTTGACGGGATATTTGTGGGGCGCACAGATACGCAGTATTTT. The chain is built from TRBV5-1 and TRBJ2-3, with D perhaps matching TRBD1 or TRBD2 (5 bases each). Germline values: CDR1 SGHRS, CDR2 YFSETQ. The CDR3 contains 18 residues. Trimming shortened V by 2 bases and J by 1 base, and 20 bases separated the two germline ends.